This T cell receptor (beta chain) is from a study of breast tumors, draining lymph nodes, adjacent tissues. Study-wide points: Compared with lymph nodes, tumors were less diverse; compared with nontumor tissue, more. Luminal-like breast cancer showed significantly higher tumor–nontumor repertoire similarity than basal-like. Tumor T cell lymph node origin was a supported hypothesis, not proven. Most tumor T cells seemingly derive from lymph node, then expand in tumor.

TCRdb passed the multiplex PCR reads through MiXCR, listing each CDR3 protein once. The sample lists over 70,000 distinct CDR3 sequences, 25% to 35% occurring once. As concerns this clonotype: What it binds is unknown. At one end the junction does not follow the germline gene, possibly because of a read error.

The lymph nodes were axillary draining lymph nodes from breast cancer patients. The sample was axillary lymph node tissue. The source of this sequence is a female donor with breast cancer. Some clones in this sample may be carry-over from other donors' samples.

CDR3 in amino acids: CAIGTSGNEQFF. The CDR3 DNA reads TGTGCCATCGGGACTAGCGGAAATGAGCAATTCTTC. The chain carries TRBV10-3 and TRBJ2-1, with TRBD2 identical over 11 bases. CDR3 length: 12 residues. Per the germline V gene, CDR1 is ENHRY and CDR2 is SYGVKD.